The 11 T cell receptor beta chains in this list originate from one sample, sequenced in a study of T-cell memory formation after mild COVID-19. One entry per CDR3 protein results from TCRdb running MiXCR on the 5' RACE reads. This sample carries around 130,000 distinct CDR3 sequences, about 6% of them seen once, and the ten largest clones take 2.2%. The sample comprised PBMCs or a T cell subset sorted from them (not recorded which). The source is an adult woman who had mild COVID-19 (a few samples of this study predate the infection). Cell type and time point are not known.

This clonotype was recorded many times. Here the CDR3 reads CSVAFAGAKNIQYF. The CDR3 bases are TGCAGCGTTGCTTTCGCGGGAGCCAAAAACATTCAGTACTTC. The J gene is TRBJ2-4, the V gene TRBV29-1; possible D gene TRBD2, 5 bases. The V gene lost 4 bases and the J gene lost 0 bases, with 10 bases spanning the gap. The germline gives CDR1 SQVTM, CDR2 ANQGSEA. The CDR3 is 14 residues long.

This clonotype was recorded a few times. The gene calls are TRBV7-2 and TRBJ2-5, with 8 bases that match TRBD2. Trimming removed 4 bases from V and 2 bases from J; junction bases left unmatched: 9. The CDR3 spans 16 residues. Germline V gene sequence: CDR1 SGHTA, CDR2 FQGNSA. CDR3 sequence (DNA): TGTGCCAGCAGCTCATCGGGAGGGCGGAGGCAAGAGACCCAGTACTTC. Translation gives CASSSSGGRRQETQYF.

This clonotype was counted many times. V gene TRBV7-9 combines with J gene TRBJ2-3; D gene ambiguous. CDR1 and CDR2 (germline): SEHNR, FQNEAQ (reference sequence). Trimming shortened V by 1 base and J by 9 bases, and 14 bases separated the two germline ends. The CDR3 has 14 residues. CDR3 loop: CASSLDRGAVTQYF. CDR3 DNA sequence: TGTGCCAGCAGCTTAGATCGAGGCGCGGTGACGCAGTATTTT. Supplemented by reference TRBV7-9 and TRBJ2-3, the full variable domain reads DTGVSQNPRHKITKRGQNVTFRCDPISEHNRLYWYRQTLGQGPEFLTYFQNEAQLEKSRLLSDRFSAERPKGSFSTLEIQRTEQGDSAMYLCASSLDRGAVTQYFGPGTRLTVL.

The sample holds many counts of this clonotype. The CDR3 region is CASSLIGADTGELFF. CDR3 bases: TGTGCCAGCAGCTTAATCGGGGCGGACACCGGGGAGCTGTTTTTT. The chain employs TRBV7-3 and TRBJ2-2; D is perhaps TRBD1 or TRBD2 (5 bases each). V lost 1 base and J lost 3, with 9 bases in between. Looked up from germline, CDR1 is SGHTA and CDR2 is FQGTGA. CDR3 length: 15 residues.

This clonotype was seen only a few times. The J gene is TRBJ2-6, the V gene TRBV18, with D uncertain. CDR1 is KGHSH, CDR2 LQKENI, per germline. CDR3 length: 13 amino acids. Trimming shortened V by 3 bases and J by 5 bases, and 5 bases separated the two germline ends. CDR3 in DNA: TGTGCCAGCTCACCGGAAAGGGCCAACGTCCTGACTTTC. Translating it yields CASSPERANVLTF.

This clonotype was seen repeatedly, ten times or more. The chain is built from TRBV7-6 and TRBJ2-4; 8 positions match TRBD2. CDR1 SGHVS and CDR2 FNYEAQ come from the germline V gene. CDR3 size: 15 residues. V lost 2 bases, J lost 0 bases, and 0 bases stayed unmatched. The CDR3 DNA is TGTGCCAGCAGCTTACTAGCGGGAGCCAAAAACATTCAGTACTTC. It codes for CASSLLAGAKNIQYF.

The rearrangement uses TRBV6-5 and TRBJ2-5; 10 positions match TRBD2. Germline V gene sequence: CDR1 MNHEY, CDR2 SVGAGI. The V and J ends lost 5 bases and 5 bases, in that order; junction bases with no gene match: 5. The CDR3 consists of 14 residues. The CDR3 nucleotides read TGTGCCAGCAGTCCCTCTAGCGGGGGTGAGACCCAGTACTTC. Amino acids: CASSPSSGGETQYF.

This clonotype was observed many times. The J gene is TRBJ1-1, the V gene TRBV4-3, with no clear D. The CDR3 extends over 14 amino acids. Trimming stripped 4 bases from V and 1 base from J, with 10 bases between. Germline V gene lookup returns CDR1 LGHNA and CDR2 YSLEER. The CDR3 protein is CASSLRTGNTEAFF. CDR3 nucleotide sequence: TGCGCCAGCAGCCTTCGGACTGGGAACACTGAAGCTTTCTTT.

There are a few counts of this clonotype. V gene TRBV18 combines with J gene TRBJ2-3, with 7 bases lining up with TRBD1. The CDR3 spans 16 residues. Germline CDR1 and CDR2: KGHSH and LQKENI. The junction had 6 bases not matched to a gene; V was cut back by 2 bases and J by 1 base. Written as DNA, the CDR3 is TGTGCCAGCTCACCAATTCTAGGGGGCGGCACAGATACGCAGTATTTT. Translation: CASSPILGGGTDTQYF.

The chain couples TRBV28 to TRBJ1-4; 9 bases map to TRBD1. CDR3 size: 15 residues. V lost 2 bases to trimming and J lost 8 bases; unmatched junction nucleotides: 6. CDR1 is MDHEN and CDR2 is SYDVKM in the germline V gene. This chain's CDR3 is CASSLRRQGGEKLFF. The CDR3 DNA reads as TGTGCCAGCAGTTTACGGAGACAGGGGGGCGAAAAACTGTTTTTT.

This chain connects TRBV7-6 to TRBJ1-4; 7 bases are a match to TRBD1. The trim removed 2 bases at V and 3 bases at J, leaving 6 bases unmatched. This CDR3 is built from 16 residues. Germline V gene lookup returns CDR1 SGHVS and CDR2 FNYEAQ. The DNA of the CDR3 is TGTGCCAGCAGCTTATTCGTAGACAGGGCTAATGAAAAACTGTTTTTT. Its protein product is CASSLFVDRANEKLFF. Full variable domain (remainder filled in from reference TRBV7-6 and TRBJ1-4): GAGVSQSPRYKVTKRGQDVALRCDPISGHVSLYWYRQALGQGPEFLTYFNYEAQQDKSGLPNDRFSAERPEGSISTLTIQRTEQRDSAMYRCASSLFVDRANEKLFFGSGTQLSVL.